Listed below are T cell receptor beta chains from one sample, sequenced in a study of T cells in Graves' hyperthyroidism and ophthalmopathy. TCRdb fed the multiplex PCR reads into MiXCR, producing one record per CDR3 protein. The sample has fewer than 450,000 distinct CDR3 sequences; about 14% are singletons. Sequencing input: blood. These receptors came from a man in his fifties with Graves' ophthalmopathy. The CDR3 runs from the conserved cysteine through the conserved F or W. Expanded clones are given a class, and other clones once, few, many or no size at all.

CDR3 protein: CSARTPGLAVGETQYF
clone size: few
V gene: TRBV20-1
J gene: TRBJ2-5

CDR3 protein: CASSFVLGSSTDTQYF
clone size: many
V gene: TRBV12-3/TRBV12-4
J gene: TRBJ2-3

CDR3 protein: CASSISGGTQDTQYF
clone size: -
V gene: TRBV19
J gene: TRBJ2-3

CDR3 protein: CASSFWMSDTGELFF
clone size: many
V gene: TRBV27
J gene: TRBJ2-2

CDR3 protein: CASYRGGESPLHF
clone size: -
V gene: TRBV28
J gene: TRBJ1-6

CDR3 protein: CASSQYAIRVYGYTF
clone size: many
V gene: TRBV4-1
J gene: TRBJ1-2

CDR3 protein: CASSPPTSYNEQFF
clone size: many
V gene: TRBV7-9
J gene: TRBJ2-1

CDR3 protein: CASSPLDRGETQYF
clone size: many
V gene: TRBV7-2
J gene: TRBJ2-5

CDR3 protein: CASTPRNEQFF
clone size: many
V gene: TRBV6-1
J gene: TRBJ2-1

CDR3 protein: CASSLDAQATGELFF
clone size: once
V gene: TRBV5-1
J gene: TRBJ2-2

CDR3 protein: CSVEWLTLGNEQFF
clone size: few
V gene: TRBV29-1
J gene: TRBJ2-1

CDR3 protein: CSVEGMKSTDTQYF
clone size: -
V gene: TRBV29-1
J gene: TRBJ2-3

CDR3 protein: CASRTFDGELFF
clone size: -
V gene: TRBV27
J gene: TRBJ2-2

CDR3 protein: CASSPTPTLLAEPGTDTQYF
clone size: many
V gene: TRBV28
J gene: TRBJ2-3

CDR3 protein: CAISPDAGSSYEQYF
clone size: many
V gene: TRBV10-3
J gene: TRBJ2-7

CDR3 protein: CSASGTSTDTQYF
clone size: many
V gene: TRBV20-1
J gene: TRBJ2-3

CDR3 protein: CASSGSSGANVLTF
clone size: many
V gene: TRBV7-6
J gene: TRBJ2-6

CDR3 protein: CASSDRVNEQFF
clone size: many
V gene: TRBV7-3
J gene: TRBJ2-1

CDR3 protein: CASSYRGSNYGYTF
clone size: few
V gene: TRBV7-3
J gene: TRBJ1-2

CDR3 protein: CSARGLFGGQTLSGNTIYF
clone size: -
V gene: TRBV20-1
J gene: TRBJ1-3

CDR3 protein: CASRGDRVYGYTF
clone size: many
V gene: TRBV28
J gene: TRBJ1-2

CDR3 protein: CASSDRQDSPLHF
clone size: -
V gene: TRBV19
J gene: TRBJ1-6

CDR3 protein: CASSSILAATDTQYF
clone size: many
V gene: TRBV7-6
J gene: TRBJ2-3

CDR3 protein: CASRDRNYNEQFF
clone size: many
V gene: TRBV12-3/TRBV12-4
J gene: TRBJ2-1

CDR3 protein: CASSPRGGGTGGAEQYF
clone size: many
V gene: TRBV10-2
J gene: TRBJ2-7

CDR3 protein: CARTGQGVLSSYNEQFF
clone size: many
V gene: TRBV6-1
J gene: TRBJ2-1

CDR3 protein: CAVTTVNTEAFF
clone size: -
V gene: TRBV6-1
J gene: TRBJ1-1

CDR3 protein: CASSPKGGTSGQETQYF
clone size: few
V gene: TRBV5-1
J gene: TRBJ2-5

CDR3 protein: CASSLQRQGGTYEQYF
clone size: few
V gene: TRBV27
J gene: TRBJ2-7

CDR3 protein: CSAREPSGGDTQYF
clone size: -
V gene: TRBV20-1
J gene: TRBJ2-3

CDR3 protein: CASSGGNTEAFF
clone size: -
V gene: TRBV10-2
J gene: TRBJ1-1

CDR3 protein: CASSRKLADNNEQFF
clone size: -
V gene: TRBV7-8
J gene: TRBJ2-1

CDR3 protein: CASSNGQSYEQYF
clone size: -
V gene: TRBV19
J gene: TRBJ2-7

CDR3 protein: CASSGPNNGANTEAFF
clone size: many
V gene: TRBV13
J gene: TRBJ1-1

CDR3 protein: CASSEYWHRGFDEQYF
clone size: many
V gene: TRBV6-1
J gene: TRBJ2-7

CDR3 protein: CASSLVAEVETQYF
clone size: -
V gene: TRBV5-1
J gene: TRBJ2-5

CDR3 protein: CASSSDLDNEQFF
clone size: few
V gene: TRBV7-6
J gene: TRBJ2-1

CDR3 protein: CASSLKLAQPQHF
clone size: -
V gene: TRBV12-3/TRBV12-4
J gene: TRBJ1-5

CDR3 protein: CASSGASGYNEQFF
clone size: many
V gene: TRBV5-1
J gene: TRBJ2-1

CDR3 protein: CASSPGTGQETQYF
clone size: many
V gene: TRBV18
J gene: TRBJ2-5

CDR3 protein: CASSAGLAGSYNEQFF
clone size: few
V gene: TRBV4-1
J gene: TRBJ2-1

CDR3 protein: CASSRTGWVGELFF
clone size: -
V gene: TRBV19
J gene: TRBJ2-2

CDR3 protein: CASANSGNTGELFF
clone size: -
V gene: TRBV5-1
J gene: TRBJ2-2

CDR3 protein: CASSPGHGSNQPQHF
clone size: many
V gene: TRBV18
J gene: TRBJ1-5

CDR3 protein: CAWSGGETQYF
clone size: many
V gene: TRBV30
J gene: TRBJ2-5

CDR3 protein: CASSWDGRQETQYF
clone size: many
V gene: TRBV27
J gene: TRBJ2-5

CDR3 protein: CASSPTGLHEQYF
clone size: -
V gene: TRBV5-1
J gene: TRBJ2-7

CDR3 protein: CATSAVEGRYYNEQFF
clone size: many
V gene: TRBV24-1
J gene: TRBJ2-1

CDR3 protein: CASSELFGADTQYF
clone size: few
V gene: TRBV6-1
J gene: TRBJ2-3

CDR3 protein: CASSRILGASGYEQYF
clone size: few
V gene: TRBV4-1
J gene: TRBJ2-7

CDR3 protein: CASPALGRNEQYF
clone size: -
V gene: TRBV6-1
J gene: TRBJ2-7